The clone carrying this T cell receptor beta chain was recorded a few times. Its antigen is not known. The record originates from a study of a mutant IDH1 vaccine in newly diagnosed glioma. Study-wide background: Vaccines were begun 4-6 weeks after radiotherapy alone, or with temozolomide cycles. Treated patients were approximately 60% male, roughly 40% female, mean age approximately 41 years.

Produced via immunoSEQ multiplex PCR; TCRdb's table is partial and in-frame only. The sample contains around 36,000 clones, roughly 90% of which appear only once. Study conclusions and caveats: No link was apparently found between pseudoprogression and changes in top peripheral T cell clonotypes.

From germline, CDR1 is SEHNR and CDR2 FQNEAQ (reference sequence). The CDR3 spans 12 residues. V gave up 4 bases and J gave up 11 bases; unmatched junction bases: 5. Time point noted: week 5, during vaccination. Doses of 300 ug of mutant IDH1 20-mer peptide were given with topical imiquimod. Every donor had a new WHO grade 3 or 4 astrocytoma that was IDH1-mutant, with loss of nuclear ATRX. J is TRBJ2-1 and V is TRBV7-9; 7 nucleotides match TRBD1. The sample in question was PBMCs, obtained from a glioma patient whose treatment included an IDH1 peptide vaccine. The TCR was taken from a man aged 45-65 years with glioma. The CDR3 DNA sequence: TGTGCCAGCAGCTCGACAGGGATACAGCAGTTCTTC. This codes for CASSSTGIQQFF.